The next 9 T cell receptor beta chains were all read from a single sample in a study of shared clonotypes between healthy human individuals. TCRdb's table, derived via immunoSEQ multiplex PCR, lists solely in-frame clones and lacks some. Found here are millions of clones, more than 85% of them singletons; the top ten hold about 0.39%. The sample was naive CD4+ T cells from PBMCs. Subset: CD45RA+ positively selected. Receptors were obtained from a man between 18 and 35 years old in good health. Some clones in this sample may be carry-over from other donors' samples.

This sequence joins TRBV14 and TRBJ2-1; D is perhaps TRBD2 (6 bases). The CDR3 is 12 amino acids. V dropped 4 bases and J dropped 15 bases, with 16 bases sitting between them. CDR1 SGHDN and CDR2 FVKESK come from the germline V gene. CDR3 sequence (DNA): TGTGCCAGCAGCCTGGGACTTCCCCCGGTGTTCTTC. The encoded protein is CASSLGLPPVFF.

The chain is built from TRBV2 and TRBJ1-2; 8 positions match TRBD1. Trimming cost V 4 bases and J 4 bases; bases outside gene matches: 8. The CDR3 has 15 residues. CDR1 and CDR2 (germline): SNHLY, FYNNEI. The CDR3 here is CASSAPDRGRYGYTF. The CDR3 DNA is TGTGCCAGCAGTGCCCCCGACAGGGGCCGCTATGGCTACACCTTC.

The V call is TRBV9, the J call TRBJ2-7; D is possibly TRBD2 (6 bases). Trimming pared 3 bases from V and 2 bases from J, leaving 21 bases between. The germline V gene encodes CDR1 SGDLS and CDR2 YYNGEE. The CDR3 is made up of 17 amino acids. CDR3 coding DNA: TGTGCCAGCAGCGCTGACGGGGGAGCCAAACTTCCCTACGAGCAGTACTTC. It encodes CASSADGGAKLPYEQYF.

The chain uses TRBV2 and TRBJ2-1; 10 bases fit TRBD1. Germline V gene lookup returns CDR1 SNHLY and CDR2 FYNNEI. J gave up 6 bases and V 11 bases, and 7 bases lay outside the gene matches. This CDR3 spans 13 amino acids. CDR3 loop: CAGSRTGGNEQFF. The DNA of the CDR3 is TGTGCCGGTAGCAGGACAGGGGGCAATGAGCAGTTCTTC.

The J gene is TRBJ1-2, the V gene TRBV6-6; D is unresolved. V dropped 5 bases and J dropped 5 bases, with 12 bases sitting between them. CDR3 length: 13 residues. Germline CDR1 MNHNY, CDR2 SVGAGI (reference sequence). The CDR3 is CASSLDGAYGYTF. The DNA of the CDR3 is TGTGCCAGCAGTCTGGACGGAGCGTATGGCTACACCTTC.

The chain uses TRBV9 and TRBJ2-3; the match to TRBD2 covers 7 bases. The CDR3 sequence is 15 residues long. Germline CDR1 is SGDLS and CDR2 is YYNGEE. V dropped 7 bases and J dropped 7; count of bases not matched to a gene: 15. DNA of the CDR3: TGTGCCAGCGGAAGAGTCGGGGAGGGGTATAATACGCAGTATTTT. Its protein is CASGRVGEGYNTQYF.

This clone has just a few counts. The chain combines TRBV19 with TRBJ1-1; D gene uncertain. Germline-derived CDR1 and CDR2 are LNHDA and SQIVND (reference sequence). Trimming took 3 bases from V and 6 from J, leaving 11 bases between them. The CDR3 is made up of 13 amino acids. The CDR3, as DNA: TGTGCCAGTAGTATGCGGGGTCGGCCTGAAGCTTTCTTT. Amino acid sequence: CASSMRGRPEAFF. The full variable domain, in which reference TRBV19 and TRBJ1-1 provide the parts outside the CDR3, is DGGITQSPKYLFRKEGQNVTLSCEQNLNHDAMYWYRQDPGQGLRLIYYSQIVNDFQKGDIAEGYSVSREKKESFPLTVTSAQKNPTAFYLCASSMRGRPEAFFGQGTRLTVV.

The genes are TRBV7-2 and TRBJ1-2; perhaps TRBD1 as D (5 bases). Germline assignment: CDR1 SGHTA and CDR2 FQGNSA. Deletions cut 2 bases from V and 1 base from J, with 11 bases between. The CDR3 contains 15 residues. The DNA of the CDR3 is TGTGCCAGCAGCTTATCCGGGACGGTTAACTATGGCTACACCTTC. This codes for CASSLSGTVNYGYTF.

J is TRBJ1-3 and V is TRBV6-6; 7 bases map to TRBD1. Germline CDR1 reads MNHNY; CDR2 reads SVGAGI (reference sequence). With 4 bases clipped from V and 2 bases from J, the junction kept 8 bases outside the gene matches. The CDR3 is made up of 16 amino acids. The CDR3 region is CASSSRPQGAGNTIYF. CDR3 nucleotide sequence: TGTGCCAGCAGTTCACGGCCGCAGGGGGCTGGAAACACCATATATTTT.